Sequencing of this T cell receptor beta chain was carried out in a study of OX40 agonist ivuxolimab in advanced cancers. The table came from immunoSEQ multiplex PCR; TCRdb's copy has only in-frame clones and leaves some out. The table includes about 50,000 clones, over 75% detected once. Germline CDR1 reads SEHNR; CDR2 reads FQNEAQ (reference sequence). The CDR3 consists of 15 residues. The V gene end was trimmed by 5 bases and the J gene end by 6 bases; junction bases not matched to a gene: 6. V usage is TRBV7-9 and J usage is TRBJ2-1; 11 bases match TRBD2. The receptor's source is an adult with an advanced solid tumor such as melanoma, head and neck, liver or kidney cancer. The material was CD4+ or CD8+ T cells sorted from blood, obtained in a trial of the OX40 agonist ivuxolimab. The CDR3 spells CASSHTSGSFNEQFF. The CDR3 nucleotides read TGTGCCAGCAGCCATACTAGCGGGAGCTTCAATGAGCAGTTCTTC.